The sequence of this T cell receptor beta chain was determined in a study of shared clonotypes between healthy human individuals. About the study: Each donor's CD4 naive and CD4 memory cells filled three plates apiece, CD8 naive two, and CD8 memory one.

Profiled with immunoSEQ multiplex PCR; TCRdb holds only in-frame clones, not every one. The profile shows roughly 1,800,000 clones, about 95% of them singletons. The CDR3 runs to 13 residues. V was cut by 3 bases and J by 6 bases, with 13 bases left in between. Germline loops: CDR1 SGDLS, CDR2 YYNGEE. Regarding this clone: Its antigen is still unknown.

Study results and caveats: The expectation was that sequencing depth would affect clonotype sharing among donors. Memory subsets had estimated richness that was generally smaller than that of naive subsets.

CD45RO-negative, CCR7-positively selected cells formed the naive CD8 fraction, excluding terminally differentiated effector memory CD45RA+ cells. The chain combines TRBV9 with TRBJ2-7, with D tentatively TRBD1 (8 bases). Sequenced input: naive CD8+ T cells sorted from blood. The clonotype originates from a young man in good health. CDR3 sequence (DNA): TGTGCCAGCAGCGACAGGGGGGGAACCGAGCAGTACTTC. Amino acids: CASSDRGGTEQYF.